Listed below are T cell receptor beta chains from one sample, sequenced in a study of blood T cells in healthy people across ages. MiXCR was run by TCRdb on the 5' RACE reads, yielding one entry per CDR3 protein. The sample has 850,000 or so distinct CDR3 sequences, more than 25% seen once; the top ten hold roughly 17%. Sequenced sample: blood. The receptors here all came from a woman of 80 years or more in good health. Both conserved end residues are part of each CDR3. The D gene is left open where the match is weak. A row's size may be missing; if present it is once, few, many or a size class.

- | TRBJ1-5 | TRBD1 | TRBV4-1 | TGCGCCAGCAGCCAAGAGGGACAGGGGGAACAGCCCCAGCATTTT | CASSQEGQGEQPQHF
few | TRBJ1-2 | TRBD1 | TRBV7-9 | TGTGCCAGCAGCCCCGGGACAGGGTTCGGCTACACCTTC | CASSPGTGFGYTF
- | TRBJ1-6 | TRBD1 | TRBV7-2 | TGTGCCAGCAGCCAGTACAGGGGAGGGAATTCACCCCTCCACTTT | CASSQYRGGNSPLHF
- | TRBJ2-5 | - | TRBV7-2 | TGTGCCAGCAGCTTAGCGAGGGGCAGGGGAGGGGAAGAGACCCAGTACTTC | CASSLARGRGGEETQYF
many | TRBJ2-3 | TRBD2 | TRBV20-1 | TGCAGTGCCAAAGCGGGGGGATCCACAGATACGCAGTATTTT | CSAKAGGSTDTQYF
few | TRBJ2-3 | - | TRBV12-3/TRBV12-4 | TGTGCCAGCAGATTGAGCACAGATGCGCAGTATTTT | CASRLSTDAQYF
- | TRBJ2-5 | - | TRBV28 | TGTGCCAGCAGGGGGGAAGGGTGGCTAGAGACCCAGTACTTC | CASRGEGWLETQYF
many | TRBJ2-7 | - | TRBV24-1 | TGTGCCACAGCAACGTCTTTAGGCGGAGCCTACGAGCAGTACTTC | CATATSLGGAYEQYF
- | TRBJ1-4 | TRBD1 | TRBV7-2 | TGTGCCAGCAGCACGGGACAGGGGAATGGAAAACGGTTTTTT | CASSTGQGNGKRFF
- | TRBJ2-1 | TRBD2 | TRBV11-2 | TGTGCCAGCAGCTTAGCAGCGGGAGGGCCGCTGGATGAGCAGTTCTTC | CASSLAAGGPLDEQFF
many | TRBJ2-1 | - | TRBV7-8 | TGTGCCAGCAGCTTAGCGGGGGGGCTTTATGAGCAGTTCTTC | CASSLAGGLYEQFF
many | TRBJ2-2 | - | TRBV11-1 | TGTGCCAGCAGCCGGGACTCAAACACCGGGGAGCTGTTTTTT | CASSRDSNTGELFF
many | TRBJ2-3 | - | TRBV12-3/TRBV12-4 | TGTGCCAGCAGCCTTCGCTTAACAACAGATACGCAGTATTTT | CASSLRLTTDTQYF
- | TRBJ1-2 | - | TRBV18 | TGTGCCAGCTCAAGTGGCCGATCCTATGGCTACACCTTC | CASSSGRSYGYTF
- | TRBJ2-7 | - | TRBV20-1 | TGCAGTGCTTCCCCCCATCCGGCGGCGTACGAGCAGTACTTC | CSASPHPAAYEQYF
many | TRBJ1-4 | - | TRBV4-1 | TGCGCCAGCAGCCAAACGGGACTGCTTAATAAAAAACTGTTTTTT | CASSQTGLLNKKLFF
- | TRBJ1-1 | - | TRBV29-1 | TGCAGCGTTGAGGGCTCTTCCATGAACACTGAAGCTTTCTTT | CSVEGSSMNTEAFF
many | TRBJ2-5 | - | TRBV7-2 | TGTGCCAGCAGCTCACTCGCCGAGACCCAGTACTTC | CASSSLAETQYF
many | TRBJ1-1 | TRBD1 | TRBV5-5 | TGTGCCAGCAGCTTGGGACAGGGCGGCTGGTCGATCACTGAAGCTTTCTTT | CASSLGQGGWSITEAFF
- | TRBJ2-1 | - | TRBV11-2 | TGCGCCAGCAAAGAGCGGGCGCCTAGCCGCTCCTACAATGAGCAGTTCTTC | CASKERAPSRSYNEQFF
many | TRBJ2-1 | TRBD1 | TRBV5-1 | TGCGCCAGCAGTGTATCTCAAATCTTAGGGACAGGTGGTGAGCAGTTCTTC | CASSVSQILGTGGEQFF
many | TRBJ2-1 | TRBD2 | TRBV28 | TGTGCCAGCGGGCTAGCGGGGGGCTCCTCCTCCTACAATGAGCAGTTCTTC | CASGLAGGSSSYNEQFF
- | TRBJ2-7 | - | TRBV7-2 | TGTGCCAGCAAACCGGGACCCTACTTGAGCAACGAGCAGTACTTC | CASKPGPYLSNEQYF
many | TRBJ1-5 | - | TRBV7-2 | TGTGCCAGCAGCTTAGTGGTGGGATCTGATCAGCCCCAGCATTTT | CASSLVVGSDQPQHF
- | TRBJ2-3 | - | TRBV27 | TGTGCCAGCAGGTCAACAGGCACAGATACGCAGTATTTT | CASRSTGTDTQYF
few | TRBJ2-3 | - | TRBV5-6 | TGTGCCAGCAGCTTGTTACAGGTTTACACAGATACGCAGTATTTT | CASSLLQVYTDTQYF
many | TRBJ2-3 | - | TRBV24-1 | TGTGCCACCAGTGATGCCCCCGCAGATACGCAGTATTTT | CATSDAPADTQYF
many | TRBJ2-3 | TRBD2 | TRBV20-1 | TGCAGTGCTAGAGATCCTCTAGCGGGGAGCACAGATACGCAGTATTTT | CSARDPLAGSTDTQYF
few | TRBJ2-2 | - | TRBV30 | TGTGCCTGGAGTAGGTCCGGGGAGCTGTTTTTT | CAWSRSGELFF
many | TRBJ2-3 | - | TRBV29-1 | TGCAGCGTTGGGGCAGTCTTAGATACGCAGTATTTT | CSVGAVLDTQYF
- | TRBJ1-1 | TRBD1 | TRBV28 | TGTGCCAGCAGAGAACAGGGGGTAACTGAAGCTTTCTTT | CASREQGVTEAFF
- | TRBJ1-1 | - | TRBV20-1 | TGCAGTGCTAGAGTAGGAGGGGGTAATGAAGCTTTCTTT | CSARVGGGNEAFF
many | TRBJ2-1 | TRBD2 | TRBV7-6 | TGTGCCAGCAGCTTAAGCGGGGGGGCCGGTTATGAGCAGTTCTTC | CASSLSGGAGYEQFF
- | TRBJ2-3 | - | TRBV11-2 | TGTGCCACCAGCCCGGGTCAGAGCACAGATACGCAGTATTTT | CATSPGQSTDTQYF
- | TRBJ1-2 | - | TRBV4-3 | TGCGCCAGCAGCCAAGATACGGCAGAGTACTATGGCTACACCTTC | CASSQDTAEYYGYTF
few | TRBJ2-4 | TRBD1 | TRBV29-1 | TGCAGCGTTGGTGGGGCCTTGGGACAGTTTTCCAAAAACATTCAGTACTTC | CSVGGALGQFSKNIQYF
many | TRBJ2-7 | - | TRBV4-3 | TGCGCCAGCAGCCAAGAAGGATCAGGGGACACTCCACAGTACTTC | CASSQEGSGDTPQYF